These 21 T cell receptor beta chains originate from one sample sequenced in a study of blood T cell repertoires in COVID-19. TCRdb's table, derived via immunoSEQ multiplex PCR, lists solely in-frame clones and lacks some. The sample includes almost 400,000 clones, just under 90% of them seen just once. The sequencing input was PBMCs or T cells enriched from blood (not recorded which). All receptors derive from a woman aged 30 to 39 who had recovered from COVID-19.

The chain employs TRBV30 and TRBJ2-2; D remains unclear. The CDR3 totals 13 residues. The ends were cut back, 1 base at V and 2 bases at J, with 5 bases in the middle. Germline V lookup: CDR1 GTSNPN, CDR2 SVGIG (reference sequence). The CDR3 DNA sequence: TGTGCCTGGAGTGACTTCAACACCGGGGAGCTGTTTTTT. It encodes CAWSDFNTGELFF. Together with reference TRBV30 and TRBJ2-2, the CDR3 gives the full variable domain: SQTIHQWPATLVQPVGSPLSLECTVEGTSNPNLYWYRQAAGRGLQLLFYSVGIGQISSEVPQNLSASRPQDRQFILSSKKLLLSDSGFYLCAWSDFNTGELFFGEGSRLTVL.

This clone has a handful of counts. The same CDR3 also results from other DNA sequences found in this sample. The CDR3 protein is CASSYAGNTEAFF. The DNA of the CDR3 is TGTGCCAGCAGTTACGCAGGGAACACTGAAGCTTTCTTT. The rearrangement joins TRBV6-5 to TRBJ1-1; D gene unclear. Germline CDR1 is MNHEY and CDR2 is SVGAGI. V was pared by 2 bases and J by 1 base, with 5 bases between. The CDR3 consists of 13 residues.

J is TRBJ1-5 and V is TRBV28, with TRBD1 matching over 8 bases. V was clipped by 4 bases and J by 0 bases; unmatched bases: 17. The CDR3 runs to 20 residues. In germline, CDR1 is MDHEN, CDR2 SYDVKM. This CDR3 is CASSSPNFRQGFDSNQPQHF. CDR3 in DNA: TGTGCCAGCAGTTCCCCCAATTTTAGACAGGGGTTTGATAGCAATCAGCCCCAGCATTTT.

This clone appeared once. The chain uses TRBV28 and TRBJ1-2; TRBD1 matches 8 bases. This CDR3 region has 13 residues. The ends lost 6 bases at V and 8 bases at J; junction bases unmatched: 8. CDR1 and CDR2 from the germline V gene are MDHEN and SYDVKM. CDR3 amino acids: CASSDRGFRGYTF. DNA for the CDR3: TGTGCCAGCAGCGACAGGGGCTTTAGGGGCTACACCTTC.

The gene calls are TRBV11-3 and TRBJ1-1; 7 bases line up with TRBD1. The J segment lost 10 bases and the V segment lost 4 bases, leaving 9 bases of the junction unmatched. The V gene's germline CDR1 is SGHNT and CDR2 YENEEA. This CDR3 is built from 13 residues. CDR3 in DNA: TGTGCCAGCAGCTCGCAACAGGGGCGGAGAGCTTTCTTT. Translation gives CASSSQQGRRAFF.

The chain links TRBV29-1 to TRBJ2-7, with D unclear. Germline lookup yields CDR1 SQVTM and CDR2 ANQGSEA. V was pared by 7 bases and J by 0 bases, with 19 bases between. The length of the CDR3 is 15 residues. The CDR3 loop reads CSASSAPGSSYEQYF. The CDR3 DNA is TGCAGCGCATCCTCAGCACCGGGTAGCTCCTACGAGCAGTACTTC.

This chain links TRBV7-9 with TRBJ1-1; TRBD1 matches at 8 bases. Germline CDR1 is SEHNR and CDR2 is FQNEAQ (reference sequence). Losses at the gene ends were 6 bases for V and 5 bases for J; bases not matched to a gene: 11. This CDR3 is 15 amino acids long. The chain's CDR3 is CASRTMTGEATEAFF. In nucleotides, the CDR3 is TGTGCCAGCAGGACCATGACAGGGGAGGCTACTGAAGCTTTCTTT. The whole variable domain, remainder taken from reference TRBV7-9 and TRBJ1-1, is DTGVSQNPRHKITKRGQNVTFRCDPISEHNRLYWYRQTLGQGPEFLTYFQNEAQLEKSRLLSDRFSAERPKGSFSTLEIQRTEQGDSAMYLCASRTMTGEATEAFFGQGTRLTVV.

The CDR3 sequence: CASSPLGVAGGFGGELFF. CDR3 DNA sequence: TGTGCCAGCAGCCCCCTCGGGGTAGCGGGAGGGTTCGGCGGGGAGCTGTTTTTT. V and J are TRBV7-8 and TRBJ2-2, with TRBD2 matching over 11 bases. The CDR3 loop spans 18 amino acids. CDR1 is SGHVS, CDR2 FQNEAQ, per germline. V shed 5 bases and J 7 bases; nucleotides not matched to a gene: 15.

The chain joins TRBV6-1 to TRBJ1-2; no firm D call. Trimming removed 3 bases at V and 6 bases at J, with 11 bases between. CDR1 and CDR2 (germline): MNHNS, SASEGT. The CDR3 spans 13 residues. CDR3 DNA sequence: TGTGCCAGCAGTGAGGTCTTGGGCAATGGCTACACCTTC. This gives the protein CASSEVLGNGYTF.

Concerning this clone itself: The sample holds other DNA sequences that translate to the same CDR3. The CDR3 loop is CASSQRYSYEQYF. Here the CDR3 DNA reads TGTGCCAGCAGCCAGAGGTACTCCTACGAGCAGTACTTC. The rearrangement links TRBV3-1 (or the pseudogene TRBV3-2) to TRBJ2-7; D not certain. Germline CDR1 LGHDT, CDR2 YNNKEL (reference sequence). This CDR3 spans 13 amino acids. V lost 3 bases, J lost 0 bases, and 6 bases lay in between.

The chain is built from TRBV10-3 and TRBJ2-7; possible D gene TRBD1, 5 bases. There are 12 residues in the CDR3. CDR1 ENHRY and CDR2 SYGVKD come from the germline V gene. Trimming shortened V by 6 bases and J by 5 bases, and 11 bases separated the two germline ends. This CDR3 reads CAISAQGHEQYF. The CDR3 nucleotides are TGTGCCATCAGCGCTCAGGGCCACGAGCAGTACTTC.

A note on this clone: Other DNA sequences in the sample encode the same CDR3. In DNA, the CDR3 is TGCGCCAGCAGCTTCTCGGGCTCCTACAATGAGCAGTTCTTC. Translation gives CASSFSGSYNEQFF. The gene calls are TRBV5-1 and TRBJ2-1; unclear D gene. The germline V gene encodes CDR1 SGHRS and CDR2 YFSETQ. The CDR3 consists of 14 residues. V lost 2 bases and J lost 0, with 6 bases in between.

V is TRBV4-1 and J is TRBJ1-5, with 9 bases aligning to TRBD1. Trimming took 1 base from V and 5 from J; bases not matched to a gene: 3. Germline V gives CDR1 MGHRA, CDR2 YSYEKL. The CDR3 sequence is 15 residues long. Here the CDR3 reads CASSQVQGADQPQHF. The DNA of the CDR3 is TGCGCCAGCAGCCAAGTACAGGGGGCCGATCAGCCCCAGCATTTT.

The V and J genes are TRBV28 and TRBJ1-1; perhaps TRBD1 as D (5 bases). The V gene's germline CDR1 is MDHEN and CDR2 SYDVKM. The CDR3 consists of 14 residues. Trimming left V 6 bases short and J 3 bases short, with 14 bases between. CDR3 nucleotides: TGTGCCAGCAGCCTGACCGGGACTTACACTGAAGCTTTCTTT. Its translation: CASSLTGTYTEAFF. Looking up the rest from reference TRBV28 and TRBJ1-1 gives the full variable domain: DVKVTQSSRYLVKRTGEKVFLECVQDMDHENMFWYRQDPGLGLRLIYFSYDVKMKEKGDIPEGYSVSREKKERFSLILESASTNQTSMYLCASSLTGTYTEAFFGQGTRLTVV.

The chain links TRBV12-3 or TRBV12-4 to TRBJ1-1; maybe TRBD1 (5 bases). This CDR3 spans 13 amino acids. Trimming took off 6 bases at V and 11 bases at J, with 19 bases between the two ends. The CDR3 DNA is TGTGCCAGCAGCCCCGGCGGGGACCCTGGGGCTTTCTTT. Its protein product is CASSPGGDPGAFF.

The rearrangement links TRBV20-1 to TRBJ2-5; tentative D call: TRBD2 (6 bases). Germline V CDR1 and CDR2: DFQATT, SNEGSKA (reference sequence). Trimming took 3 bases from V and 5 from J, leaving 28 bases between them. The CDR3 has 18 residues. The CDR3 region has the DNA TGCAGTGCTAGTGATTGGGAATGGTGGGGGGTCCAAGTTGAGACCCAGTACTTC. Translating gives CSASDWEWWGVQVETQYF.

The chain is built from TRBV3-1 (or the pseudogene TRBV3-2) and TRBJ2-2; 7 nucleotides align to TRBD1. V lost 4 bases, J lost 4 bases, and 6 bases stayed unmatched. CDR1 and CDR2 from the germline V gene are LGHDT and YNNKEL (reference sequence). This CDR3 spans 15 amino acids. The CDR3 DNA follows: TGTGCCAGCAGCCTTCAGGGGGTGGGCACCGGGGAGCTGTTTTTT. It yields the protein CASSLQGVGTGELFF.

The chain recombines TRBV2 with TRBJ2-2; D unclear. The length of the CDR3 is 15 residues. CDR1 is SNHLY and CDR2 is FYNNEI in the germline V gene. V lost 3 bases and J 6 bases, leaving 14 bases between the germline ends. CDR3 sequence: CASSEREISAGELFF. The CDR3 coding sequence is TGTGCCAGCAGTGAGAGAGAGATTTCGGCCGGGGAGCTGTTTTTT.

The chain carries TRBV5-1 and TRBJ2-7, with D possibly matching TRBD2 (6 bases). CDR3 size: 15 residues. Germline V gene data show CDR1 as SGHRS and CDR2 as YFSETQ. Deletions cut 4 bases from V and 0 bases from J, with 14 bases between. The CDR3 is CASSHGTVGSYEQYF. CDR3 nucleotides: TGCGCCAGCAGCCACGGGACTGTAGGCTCCTACGAGCAGTACTTC.

The CDR3 sequence: CASSLTGLMTSSYEQYF. The CDR3 DNA reads as TGTGCCAGCAGTTTAACTGGACTTATGACGAGCTCCTACGAGCAGTACTTC. This sequence joins TRBV27 and TRBJ2-7, with D possibly matching TRBD2 (5 bases). Germline V lookup: CDR1 MNHEY, CDR2 SMNVEV (reference sequence). Trimming took 2 bases from V and 0 from J, leaving 17 bases between them. CDR3 size: 17 residues.

The chain carries TRBV7-9 and TRBJ1-1; 8 bases align to TRBD1. Unmatched junction bases numbered 13, after V lost 4 bases and J lost 3 bases. This CDR3 is built from 17 residues. Germline loops: CDR1 SEHNR, CDR2 FQNEAQ (reference sequence). DNA of the CDR3: TGTGCCAGCAGCTCCTTAACGAGGACAGGGTGGCACACTGAAGCTTTCTTT. This codes for CASSSLTRTGWHTEAFF.